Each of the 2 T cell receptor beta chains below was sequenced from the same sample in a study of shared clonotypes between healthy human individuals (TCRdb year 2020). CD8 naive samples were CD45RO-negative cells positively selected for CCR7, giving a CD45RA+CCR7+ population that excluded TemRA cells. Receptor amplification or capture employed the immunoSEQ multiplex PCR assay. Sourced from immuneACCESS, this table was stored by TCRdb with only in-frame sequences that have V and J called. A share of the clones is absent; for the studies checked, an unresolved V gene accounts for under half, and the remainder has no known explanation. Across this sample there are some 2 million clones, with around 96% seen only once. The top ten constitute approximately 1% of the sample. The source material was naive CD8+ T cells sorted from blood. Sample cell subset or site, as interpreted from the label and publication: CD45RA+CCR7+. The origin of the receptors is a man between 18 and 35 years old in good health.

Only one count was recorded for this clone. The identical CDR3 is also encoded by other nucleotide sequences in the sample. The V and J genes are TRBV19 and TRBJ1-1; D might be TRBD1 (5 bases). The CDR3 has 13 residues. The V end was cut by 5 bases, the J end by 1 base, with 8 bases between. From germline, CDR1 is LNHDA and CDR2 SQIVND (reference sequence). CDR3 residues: CASSLDRNTEAFF. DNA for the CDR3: TGTGCCAGTAGTCTCGACAGGAACACTGAAGCTTTCTTT.

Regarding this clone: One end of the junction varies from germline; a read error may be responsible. The CDR3 reads CASSLSQGNEQYF. The CDR3 DNA sequence: TGTGCTAGCAGCTTAAGTCAGGGTAACGAGCAGTACTTC. The chain joins TRBV7-7 to TRBJ2-7, with D perhaps matching TRBD1 (5 bases). The V gene's germline CDR1 is SSHAT and CDR2 FNYEAQ (reference sequence). The CDR3 contains 13 residues.